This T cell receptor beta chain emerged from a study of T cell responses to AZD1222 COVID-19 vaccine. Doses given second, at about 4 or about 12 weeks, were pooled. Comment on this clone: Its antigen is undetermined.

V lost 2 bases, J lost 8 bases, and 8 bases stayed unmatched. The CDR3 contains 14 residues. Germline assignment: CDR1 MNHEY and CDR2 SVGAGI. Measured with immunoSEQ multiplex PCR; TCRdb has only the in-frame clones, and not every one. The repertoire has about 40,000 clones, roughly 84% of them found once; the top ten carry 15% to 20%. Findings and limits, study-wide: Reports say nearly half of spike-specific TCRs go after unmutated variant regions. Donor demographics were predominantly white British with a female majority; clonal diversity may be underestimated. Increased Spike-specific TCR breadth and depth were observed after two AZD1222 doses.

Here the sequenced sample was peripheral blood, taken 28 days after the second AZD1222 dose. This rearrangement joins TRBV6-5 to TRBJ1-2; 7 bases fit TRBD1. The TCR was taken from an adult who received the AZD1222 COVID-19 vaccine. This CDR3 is CASSYADRVGGYTF. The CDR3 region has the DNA TGTGCCAGCAGTTACGCAGACAGGGTGGGCGGCTACACCTTC.